This is a list of T cell receptor beta chains from one sample in a study of human T cells and chemical hapten exposure. TCRdb redid the calling of the RACE reads with MiXCR, one entry per CDR3 protein. Among under 90,000 distinct CDR3 sequences, 8% to 10% were seen once, and the ten largest hold more than 3%. The specimen comprised whole blood, sampled in connection with sensitization to the hapten diphenylcyclopropenone (DPC). The receptors originated from a woman between 40 and 55 years old with alopecia areata. Some clones in this sample may be carry-over from other donors' samples. The CDR3 runs from the conserved cysteine through the conserved F or W. D genes are given only for firm matches. The size of a clone is reported for some rows only, either as once, few or many, or as a class for expanded clones.

abundance,v_gene,j_gene,d_gene,CDR3aa,CDR3nt
NA,TRBV5-1,TRBJ2-5,TRBD2,CASSLAGTSGAETQYF,TGCGCCAGCAGCCTAGCCGGGACTAGCGGGGCAGAGACCCAGTACTTC
many,TRBV18,TRBJ2-7,TRBD2,CASSPLASGGGFSSYEQYF,TGTGCCAGCTCACCACTCGCCAGCGGGGGCGGGTTTAGCTCCTACGAGCAGTACTTC
many,TRBV9,TRBJ1-1,NA,CASSVDGVNTEAFF,TGTGCCAGCAGCGTAGACGGTGTGAACACTGAAGCTTTCTTT
many,TRBV6-5,TRBJ2-2,NA,CASSYSKDGELFF,TGTGCCAGCAGTTACTCGAAAGACGGGGAGCTGTTTTTT
NA,TRBV20-1,TRBJ2-7,NA,CSARTPPKTLNEQYF,TGCAGTGCTCGCACCCCCCCCAAAACGTTAAACGAGCAGTACTTC
many,TRBV18,TRBJ2-7,NA,CASSARDSTYEQYF,TGTGCCAGCTCAGCCCGGGACTCCACCTACGAGCAGTACTTC
few,TRBV5-1,TRBJ1-1,TRBD1,CASSRGTDHTEAFF,TGCGCCAGCAGCCGTGGGACAGACCACACTGAAGCTTTCTTT
many,TRBV27,TRBJ1-5,NA,CASSRAGVGQPQHF,TGTGCCAGCAGCAGAGCAGGGGTTGGCCAGCCCCAGCATTTT
many,TRBV5-4,TRBJ2-5,TRBD2,CASSPGLAGGEETQYF,TGTGCCAGCAGCCCAGGACTAGCGGGGGGTGAAGAGACCCAGTACTTC
few,TRBV7-7,TRBJ2-1,NA,CASSLETGGYNEQFF,TGTGCCAGCAGCTTAGAGACCGGGGGCTACAATGAGCAGTTCTTC
many,TRBV6-5,TRBJ2-3,TRBD2,CASSYLGTSGRGSTDTQYF,TGTGCCAGCAGTTACTTGGGGACTAGCGGGAGAGGGAGCACAGATACGCAGTATTTT
many,TRBV3-1,TRBJ1-1,NA,CASSQRGQTEAFF,TGTGCCAGCAGCCAACGAGGGCAGACCGAAGCTTTCTTT
many,TRBV6-6,TRBJ1-3,NA,CASRAFAGSGDTIYF,TGTGCCAGCAGGGCATTCGCGGGATCCGGGGACACCATATATTTT
NA,TRBV9,TRBJ1-2,NA,CASSAFGQSHYGYTF,TGTGCCAGCAGCGCCTTTGGACAGAGCCACTATGGCTACACCTTC
few,TRBV20-1,TRBJ1-1,NA,CSAPGALNTEAFF,TGCAGTGCCCCGGGGGCCTTGAACACTGAAGCTTTCTTT
NA,TRBV4-2,TRBJ2-3,TRBD2,CASSQDPETSGGLGDTQYF,TGTGCCAGCAGCCAAGATCCGGAGACTAGCGGGGGACTGGGGGATACGCAGTATTTT
NA,TRBV6-1,TRBJ2-3,NA,CASSGMTGLPDTQYF,TGTGCCAGCAGTGGGATGACGGGGCTCCCAGATACGCAGTATTTT
many,TRBV3-1,TRBJ2-7,NA,CASSPDGTLRSYEQYF,TGTGCCAGCAGCCCCGACGGGACCCTACGATCTTACGAGCAGTACTTC
NA,TRBV11-2,TRBJ2-7,NA,CASSLFYEQYF,TGTGCCAGCAGCTTGTTCTACGAGCAGTACTTC
few,TRBV4-2,TRBJ2-5,NA,CASSQETGAETQYF,TGTGCCAGCAGCCAAGAGACGGGGGCAGAGACCCAGTACTTC
many,TRBV12-3/TRBV12-4,TRBJ2-1,NA,CASSVQGESYNEQFF,TGTGCCAGCAGTGTGCAGGGTGAGTCCTACAATGAGCAGTTCTTC
medium-sized,TRBV12-3/TRBV12-4,TRBJ1-5,TRBD1,CASSLGTGRHQPQHF,TGTGCCAGCAGTTTAGGGACAGGGCGCCATCAGCCCCAGCATTTT
many,TRBV30,TRBJ2-2,NA,CAWTPIPGELFF,TGTGCCTGGACTCCGATCCCCGGGGAGCTGTTTTTT
few,TRBV20-1,TRBJ2-7,TRBD2,CSARDRAGENEQYF,TGCAGTGCTAGAGATCGCGCGGGGGAAAACGAGCAGTACTTC
NA,TRBV3-1,TRBJ2-4,TRBD2,CASSSTSGGNIQYF,TGTGCCAGCAGCTCGACTAGCGGGGGAAACATTCAGTACTTC
many,TRBV6-5,TRBJ2-7,NA,CASSYSSIGRILKEQHF,TGTGCCAGCAGTTACTCGTCGATAGGGCGTATACTAAAGGAGCAGCACTTC
few,TRBV6-5,TRBJ1-1,NA,CASSNVGAPNTEAFF,TGTGCCAGTAGCAATGTAGGGGCACCTAACACTGAAGCTTTCTTT
many,TRBV25-1,TRBJ2-7,TRBD1,CASSGDSLHPYEQYF,TGTGCCAGCAGTGGGGACAGCTTACACCCCTACGAGCAGTACTTC
many,TRBV7-2,TRBJ2-7,NA,CASTIRGTYEQYF,TGTGCCAGCACTATACGGGGAACCTACGAGCAGTACTTC
few,TRBV7-9,TRBJ2-4,TRBD2,CASSESGGLDIQYF,TGTGCCAGCTCCGAATCGGGGGGGTTAGACATTCAGTACTTC
NA,TRBV27,TRBJ2-7,TRBD1,CASALTGGRPYEQYF,TGTGCCAGCGCGCTCACAGGGGGTAGACCTTACGAGCAGTACTTC
few,TRBV7-9,TRBJ2-1,TRBD2,CASSSSGTSGGGNEQFF,TGTGCCAGCAGCTCTTCCGGGACTAGCGGGGGTGGCAATGAGCAGTTCTTC
NA,TRBV7-9,TRBJ2-2,NA,CASSPRYREASTGELFF,TGTGCCAGCAGCCCCCGGTACAGGGAAGCGAGCACCGGGGAGCTGTTTTTT
many,TRBV5-1,TRBJ1-1,NA,CASSFAGAEAFF,TGCGCCAGCAGCTTCGCGGGGGCTGAAGCTTTCTTT
many,TRBV18,TRBJ1-4,TRBD1,CASSLTGGYEKLFF,TGTGCCAGCTCACTGACAGGGGGCTATGAAAAACTGTTTTTT
NA,TRBV27,TRBJ2-1,TRBD1,CASRLRQGTYNEQFF,TGTGCCAGCAGACTAAGACAGGGAACCTACAATGAGCAGTTCTTC
many,TRBV5-1,TRBJ1-2,NA,CTSSSGNGYGYTF,TGCACCAGCTCATCAGGGAATGGCTATGGCTACACCTTC
few,TRBV6-5,TRBJ2-6,NA,CASSYSKSGANVLTF,TGTGCCAGCAGTTACTCGAAATCTGGGGCCAACGTCCTGACTTTC
many,TRBV2,TRBJ1-4,NA,CASEYTRLNEKLFF,TGTGCCAGCGAGTACACACGATTGAATGAAAAACTGTTTTTT
NA,TRBV19,TRBJ1-1,NA,CASSSWIAQQGPTEAFF,TGTGCCAGTAGTTCCTGGATCGCTCAACAGGGCCCAACTGAAGCTTTCTTT
many,TRBV5-1,TRBJ2-7,TRBD1,CASSPWTGSNEQYF,TGCGCCAGCAGCCCTTGGACAGGGTCGAACGAGCAGTACTTC
NA,TRBV4-3,TRBJ1-2,NA,CASSQRSTERGGYTF,TGCGCCAGCAGCCAAAGATCAACCGAGCGAGGCGGCTACACCTTC
NA,TRBV5-6,TRBJ1-4,NA,CASSLLEANEKLFF,TGTGCCAGCAGCTTGTTGGAGGCTAATGAAAAACTGTTTTTT
once,TRBV10-2,TRBJ1-1,NA,CASSGAGENTEAFF,TGCGCCAGCAGTGGAGCAGGGGAGAACACTGAAGCTTTCTTT
NA,TRBV24-1,TRBJ2-5,TRBD1,CATRRTGGGETQYF,TGTGCCACCAGGCGGACAGGGGGAGGAGAGACCCAGTACTTC
many,TRBV4-3,TRBJ2-5,TRBD1,CASSRTGQSQETQYF,TGCGCCAGCAGCCGAACGGGACAGAGCCAAGAGACCCAGTACTTC
many,TRBV10-3,TRBJ2-5,TRBD2,CAISESMFLAGEGYQETQYF,TGTGCCATCAGTGAGTCGATGTTCCTAGCGGGAGAGGGGTATCAAGAGACCCAGTACTTC
many,TRBV10-3,TRBJ2-5,NA,CAISVEGIMETQYF,TGTGCCATCAGTGTCGAGGGGATCATGGAGACCCAGTACTTC